The next 5 T cell receptor beta chains were all read from a single sample in a study of CD4 and CD8 cells across lung adenocarcinoma regions. TCRdb recomputed calls from the PCR reads with MiXCR, one row per CDR3 protein. This sample carries about 11,000 distinct CDR3 sequences, around 50% of them seen once, and the ten largest clones take 30% to 40%. Sequencing input: CD8+ T cells from the center of a lung tumor. The receptors derive from a female donor with lung adenocarcinoma. The CD4 and CD8 labels of this study may be unreliable.

The chain uses TRBV6-1 and TRBJ2-5, with 9 bases fitting TRBD2. Trimming took 7 bases from V and 11 from J; bases not matched to a gene: 14. The germline gives CDR1 MNHNS, CDR2 SASEGT. The CDR3 spans 14 residues. The CDR3 nucleotides are TGTGCCAGCAATCAACTAGCGGGCGGCAATGCGCAGTACTTC. This sequence encodes CASNQLAGGNAQYF.

This clonotype ranks as medium-sized. The chain has TRBV11-2 and TRBJ2-3; D is perhaps TRBD1 (6 bases). Trimming pared 6 bases from V and 2 bases from J, leaving 18 bases between. The germline gives CDR1 SGHAT, CDR2 FQNNGV. The CDR3 runs to 16 residues. The CDR3 is CASSLTGRVTTDTQYF. In DNA, the CDR3 is TGTGCCAGCAGTCTCACAGGGCGGGTAACCACAGATACGCAGTATTTT. The whole variable domain, remainder taken from reference TRBV11-2 and TRBJ2-3, is EAGVAQSPRYKIIEKRQSVAFWCNPISGHATLYWYQQILGQGPKLLIQFQNNGVVDDSQLPKDRFSAERLKGVDSTLKIQPAKLEDSAVYLCASSLTGRVTTDTQYFGPGTRLTVL.

By proportion, this clonotype is medium-sized. The chain carries TRBV6-1 and TRBJ2-3, with 8 bases matching TRBD2. Losses at the gene ends were 4 bases for V and 0 bases for J; bases not matched to a gene: 3. Per the germline V gene, CDR1 is MNHNS and CDR2 is SASEGT. CDR3 length: 15 residues. As DNA, the CDR3 is TGTGCCAGCAGTGTGGTAGCGGGGAGCACAGATACGCAGTATTTT. Protein: CASSVVAGSTDTQYF.

This chain links TRBV7-6 with TRBJ2-5; D uncertain. The CDR3 runs to 14 residues. V lost 3 bases, J lost 2 bases, and 10 bases lay in between. Germline V CDR1 and CDR2: SGHVS, FNYEAQ. CDR3 region: CASSLFGQQETQYF. DNA for the CDR3: TGTGCCAGCAGCTTGTTTGGGCAGCAAGAGACCCAGTACTTC.

The rearrangement links TRBV11-2 to TRBJ2-1; 7 bases agree with TRBD1. Trimming at V came to 5 bases and at J to 6 bases, leaving 10 bases not matched to a gene. In germline, CDR1 is SGHAT, CDR2 FQNNGV. The CDR3 has 15 residues. DNA of the CDR3: TGTGCCAGCAGCCTCGACAGGGTAGGTGGCAATGAGCAGTTCTTC. It is translated as CASSLDRVGGNEQFF. The full variable domain, completed using reference TRBV11-2 and TRBJ2-1, is EAGVAQSPRYKIIEKRQSVAFWCNPISGHATLYWYQQILGQGPKLLIQFQNNGVVDDSQLPKDRFSAERLKGVDSTLKIQPAKLEDSAVYLCASSLDRVGGNEQFFGPGTRLTVL.